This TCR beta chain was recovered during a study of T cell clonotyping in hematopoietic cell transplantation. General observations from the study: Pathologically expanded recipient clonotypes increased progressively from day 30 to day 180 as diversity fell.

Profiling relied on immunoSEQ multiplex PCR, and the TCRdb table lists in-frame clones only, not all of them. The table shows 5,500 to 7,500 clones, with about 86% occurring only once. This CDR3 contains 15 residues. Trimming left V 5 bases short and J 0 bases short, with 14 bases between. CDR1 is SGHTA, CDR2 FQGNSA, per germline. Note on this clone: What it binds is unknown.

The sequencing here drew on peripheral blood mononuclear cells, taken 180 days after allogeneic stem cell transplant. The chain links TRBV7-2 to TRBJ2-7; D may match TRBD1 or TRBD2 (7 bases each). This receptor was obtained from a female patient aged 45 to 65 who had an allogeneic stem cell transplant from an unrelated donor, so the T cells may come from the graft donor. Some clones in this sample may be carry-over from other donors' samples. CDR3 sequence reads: CASSPQGGSSYEQYF. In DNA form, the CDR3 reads TGTGCCAGCAGCCCCCAGGGGGGGAGCTCCTACGAGCAGTACTTC.